The 18 T cell receptor beta chains below all came from one sample that was sequenced in a study of cytomegalovirus exposure and HLA in healthy donors. Both 60 Vbeta primers and 13 Jbeta primers went into the PCR. Sequenced by immunoSEQ multiplex PCR; TCRdb stores in-frame clones only, minus some. The repertoire holds 140,000 to 150,000 clones, with roughly four fifths as singletons. Sequences were obtained from PBMCs. The receptors were sampled from a woman aged 55-70 years in good health and CMV-seropositive.

The J gene is TRBJ2-2, the V gene TRBV7-6; 12 bases agree with TRBD2. Germline values: CDR1 SGHVS, CDR2 FNYEAQ. The CDR3 runs 17 residues. Trimming took 2 bases from V and 4 from J; bases not matched to a gene: 5. The CDR3 DNA follows: TGTGCCAGCAGCTTACTAGCGGGAGGGTGGGGCACCGGGGAGCTGTTTTTT. As protein: CASSLLAGGWGTGELFF.

The rearrangement joins TRBV9 to TRBJ2-1; the match to TRBD2 covers 9 bases. The CDR3 length is 17 residues. Germline loops: CDR1 SGDLS, CDR2 YYNGEE. After removal of 0 bases from V and 10 bases from J, the junction contained 14 bases not matched to a gene. CDR3 loop: CASSVDLSGGLLGEQFF. Here the CDR3 DNA reads TGTGCCAGCAGCGTAGACCTTAGCGGGGGCTTATTGGGGGAGCAGTTCTTC. Variable domain in full (rest from reference TRBV9 and TRBJ2-1): DSGVTQTPKHLITATGQRVTLRCSPRSGDLSVYWYQQSLDQGLQFLIQYYNGEERAKGNILERFSAQQFPDLHSELNLSSLELGDSALYFCASSVDLSGGLLGEQFFGPGTRLTVL.

The V gene is TRBV7-2, the J gene TRBJ2-1, with D maybe TRBD1 (6 bases). Germline values: CDR1 SGHTA, CDR2 FQGNSA. This CDR3 is built from 15 residues. Trimming left V 3 bases short and J 8 bases short, with 17 bases between. CDR3 region: CASSFRGITVDEQFF. The CDR3 DNA sequence: TGTGCCAGCAGCTTCAGGGGTATAACGGTCGATGAGCAGTTCTTC.

The chain joins TRBV5-1 to TRBJ2-1; 13 bases agree with TRBD2. The V gene's germline CDR1 is SGHRS and CDR2 YFSETQ. This CDR3 has 14 amino acids. Unmatched junction bases numbered 5, after V lost 7 bases and J lost 7 bases. CDR3 region: CASAPTSGRNEQFF. The CDR3 DNA is TGCGCCAGCGCCCCGACTAGCGGGAGGAATGAGCAGTTCTTC. Full variable domain (rest looked up from reference TRBV5-1 and TRBJ2-1): KAGVTQTPRYLIKTRGQQVTLSCSPISGHRSVSWYQQTPGQGLQFLFEYFSETQRNKGNFPGRFSGRQFSNSRSEMNVSTLELGDSALYLCASAPTSGRNEQFFGPGTRLTVL.

The rearrangement links TRBV18 to TRBJ2-7, with 11 positions matching TRBD2. Per germline, CDR1 KGHSH and CDR2 LQKENI. This CDR3 is 12 amino acids long. CDR3 sequence reads: CASSPGEGLAEV. The CDR3 coding sequence is TGTGCCAGCTCACCGGGGGAGGGACTAGCGGAGGTT.

The rearrangement uses TRBV4-1 and TRBJ2-3; 16 nucleotides align to TRBD2. There are 17 residues in the CDR3. Germline lookup yields CDR1 MGHRA and CDR2 YSYEKL. V lost 5 bases and J lost 6; bases outside the gene matches: 8. DNA for the CDR3: TGCGCCAGCAGCGCGGGACTAGCGGGAGGGTACATGGATACGCAGTATTTT. Its protein product is CASSAGLAGGYMDTQYF.

In this sample, this clone turned up many times. This sequence joins TRBV5-8 and TRBJ2-7, with D tentatively TRBD2 (6 bases). V lost 5 bases, J lost 3 bases, and 24 bases lay in between. Germline assignment: CDR1 SGHTS and CDR2 YDEGEE. The CDR3 covers 17 residues. CDR3 coding DNA: TGTGCCAGCAGATCCGGGACTTACTCTCCGCGGAACTACGAGCAGTACTTC. This codes for CASRSGTYSPRNYEQYF.

V and J are TRBV7-2 and TRBJ2-7; possible D gene TRBD1, 7 bases. Looked up from germline, CDR1 is SGHTA and CDR2 is FQGNSA. V was shortened by 2 bases and J by 4 bases, with 15 bases between the two germline ends. The CDR3 runs 15 residues. The CDR3 DNA is TGTGCCAGCAGCTTAAGTTCAGGGGGGATTTACGAGCAGTACTTC. This translates into CASSLSSGGIYEQYF.

V usage is TRBV7-9 and J usage is TRBJ2-7; possibly TRBD1 for D (6 bases). CDR1 is SEHNR and CDR2 is FQNEAQ in the germline V gene (reference sequence). V lost 7 bases, J lost 7 bases, and 26 bases lay in between. This CDR3 is 16 amino acids long. The CDR3 nucleotides read TGTGCCAGCAACCGACCTGGCCAGGGGAAGTTTGGGGAGCAGTACTTC. Translated, it gives CASNRPGQGKFGEQYF.

The genes are TRBV6-5 and TRBJ1-4, with 7 bases aligning to TRBD1. CDR1 is MNHEY, CDR2 SVGAGI, per germline. This CDR3 is built from 14 residues. The V gene end was trimmed by 8 bases and the J gene end by 10 bases; junction bases not matched to a gene: 13. The CDR3 here is CASRYKPTGAKLFF. Here the CDR3 DNA reads TGTGCCAGCCGGTATAAACCCACAGGGGCAAAACTGTTTTTT.

The table lists this clone with a few counts. This chain connects TRBV7-9 to TRBJ2-5, with 8 bases matching TRBD2. The assigned J gene may be wrong: the sequence end matches TRBJ2-7 better. The CDR3 spans 14 residues. The germline V gene encodes CDR1 SEHNR and CDR2 FQNEAQ (reference sequence). The CDR3 nucleotides read TGTGCCAGCAGCCCAAGCGGGGGCTCCTACGAGCAGTACTTC. It is translated as CASSPSGGSYEQYF.

This clone was counted a single time. This chain joins TRBV6-5 and TRBJ2-7, with D possibly matching TRBD1 (7 bases). CDR1 and CDR2 from the germline V gene are MNHEY and SVGAGI. V was shortened by 6 bases and J by 12 bases, with 24 bases between the two germline ends. This CDR3 is 14 amino acids long. CDR3 amino acids: CASSLFAGGKVRYF. In DNA form, the CDR3 reads TGTGCCAGCAGCCTCTTCGCAGGGGGGAAGGTACGGTACTTC.

This rearrangement joins TRBV7-9 to TRBJ2-7; the match to TRBD2 covers 10 bases. V gave up 3 bases and J gave up 5 bases; unmatched junction bases: 13. Germline CDR1 and CDR2: SEHNR and FQNEAQ (reference sequence). The CDR3 contains 17 residues. The CDR3 DNA sequence: TGTGCCAGCAGCTTTCCTAGCGGGAGAAGTGGTTCGGACGAGCAGTACTTC. It yields the protein CASSFPSGRSGSDEQYF.

This chain joins TRBV19 and TRBJ2-7, with 8 nucleotides matching TRBD1. CDR3 length: 14 amino acids. V shed 3 bases and J 3 bases; nucleotides not matched to a gene: 4. The germline CDR1 and CDR2 sequences are LNHDA and SQIVND (reference sequence). The DNA for the CDR3 is TGTGCCAGTAGTATCATACAGGGGGACTACGAGCAGTACTTC. Translation: CASSIIQGDYEQYF. The complete variable domain, with remaining parts taken from reference TRBV19 and TRBJ2-7, reads DGGITQSPKYLFRKEGQNVTLSCEQNLNHDAMYWYRQDPGQGLRLIYYSQIVNDFQKGDIAEGYSVSREKKESFPLTVTSAQKNPTAFYLCASSIIQGDYEQYFGPGTRLTVT.

This chain joins TRBV7-2 and TRBJ2-1; 11 bases line up with TRBD2. Germline assignment: CDR1 SGHTA and CDR2 FQGNSA. The CDR3 is 15 residues long. V trimming: 6 bases; J trimming: 7 bases; junction bases outside the gene matches: 8. The CDR3 protein is CASSRLAGGRNEQFF. The CDR3 DNA sequence: TGTGCCAGCAGTCGTCTAGCGGGAGGACGGAATGAGCAGTTCTTC.

The V gene is TRBV4-2, the J gene TRBJ2-7, with D perhaps TRBD2 (5 bases). V was cut by 0 bases and J by 0 bases, with 9 bases left in between. CDR1 LGHNA and CDR2 YNFKEQ come from the germline V gene. This CDR3 spans 15 amino acids. The CDR3 protein is CASSQEASISYEQYF. CDR3 coding DNA: TGTGCCAGCAGCCAAGAGGCTAGCATCTCCTACGAGCAGTACTTC.

In its sample, this clone was seen a few times. The chain recombines TRBV15 with TRBJ1-2; 7 nucleotides align to TRBD1. Germline trimming cut 9 bases from V and 0 bases from J; bases unmatched to any gene: 4. The germline V gene encodes CDR1 LNHNV and CDR2 YYDKDF (reference sequence). The CDR3 spans 13 residues. CDR3 sequence reads: CATGDRPNYGYTF. The DNA for the CDR3 is TGTGCCACAGGGGACAGACCTAACTATGGCTACACCTTC.

The CDR3 bases are TGTGCCAGCAGCCTTAGGACAGGGGGCTTCACTGAAGCTTTCTTT. Residues: CASSLRTGGFTEAFF. The J gene is TRBJ1-1, the V gene TRBV14; 11 bases line up with TRBD1. The CDR3 extends over 15 amino acids. Germline lookup yields CDR1 SGHDN and CDR2 FVKESK. J gave up 4 bases and V 4 bases, and 5 bases lay outside the gene matches.